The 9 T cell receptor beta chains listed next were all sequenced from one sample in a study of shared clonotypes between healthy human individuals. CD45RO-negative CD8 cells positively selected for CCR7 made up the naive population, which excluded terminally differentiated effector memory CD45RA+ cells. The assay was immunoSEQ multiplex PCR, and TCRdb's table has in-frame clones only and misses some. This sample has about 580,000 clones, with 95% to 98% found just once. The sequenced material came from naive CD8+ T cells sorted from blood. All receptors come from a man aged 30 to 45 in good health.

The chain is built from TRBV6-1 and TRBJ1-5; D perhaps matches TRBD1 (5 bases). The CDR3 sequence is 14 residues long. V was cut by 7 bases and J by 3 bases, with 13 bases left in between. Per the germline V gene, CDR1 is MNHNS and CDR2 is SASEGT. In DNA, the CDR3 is TGTGCCAGCATCGGGGGTGGGCTCAATCAGCCCCAGCATTTT. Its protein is CASIGGGLNQPQHF.

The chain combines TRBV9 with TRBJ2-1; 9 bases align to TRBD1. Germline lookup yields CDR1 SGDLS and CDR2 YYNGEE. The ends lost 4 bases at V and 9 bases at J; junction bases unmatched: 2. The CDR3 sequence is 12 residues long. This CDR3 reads CASSIQGAEQFF. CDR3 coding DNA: TGTGCCAGCAGCATACAGGGGGCTGAGCAGTTCTTC.

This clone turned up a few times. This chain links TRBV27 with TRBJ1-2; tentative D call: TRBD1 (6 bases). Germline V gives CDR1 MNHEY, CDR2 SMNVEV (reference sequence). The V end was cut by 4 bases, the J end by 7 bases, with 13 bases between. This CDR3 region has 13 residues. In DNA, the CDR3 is TGTGCCAGCAGTTCCATCAACAGGGCTGGCTACACCTTC. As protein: CASSSINRAGYTF.

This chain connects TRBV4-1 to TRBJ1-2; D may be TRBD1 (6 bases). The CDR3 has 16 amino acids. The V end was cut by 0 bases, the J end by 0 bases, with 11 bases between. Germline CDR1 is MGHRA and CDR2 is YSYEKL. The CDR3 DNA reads TGCGCCAGCAGCCAAGATTTGGGACACTCTAACTATGGCTACACCTTC. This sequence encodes CASSQDLGHSNYGYTF.

The CDR3 sequence is CASSQVGQDYGYTF. CDR3 coding DNA: TGCGCCAGCAGCCAAGTAGGGCAGGACTATGGCTACACCTTC. This chain links TRBV4-1 with TRBJ1-2, with unresolved D. The CDR3 sequence is 14 residues long. Trimming cost V 1 base and J 3 bases, with 9 bases left between them. Per germline, CDR1 MGHRA and CDR2 YSYEKL.

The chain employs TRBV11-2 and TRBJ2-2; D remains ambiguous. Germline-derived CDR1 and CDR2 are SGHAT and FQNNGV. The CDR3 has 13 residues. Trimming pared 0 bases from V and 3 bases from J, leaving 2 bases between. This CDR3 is CASSLEDTGELFF. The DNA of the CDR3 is TGTGCCAGCAGCTTAGAGGACACCGGGGAGCTGTTTTTT. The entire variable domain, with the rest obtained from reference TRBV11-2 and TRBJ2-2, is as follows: EAGVAQSPRYKIIEKRQSVAFWCNPISGHATLYWYQQILGQGPKLLIQFQNNGVVDDSQLPKDRFSAERLKGVDSTLKIQPAKLEDSAVYLCASSLEDTGELFFGEGSRLTVL.

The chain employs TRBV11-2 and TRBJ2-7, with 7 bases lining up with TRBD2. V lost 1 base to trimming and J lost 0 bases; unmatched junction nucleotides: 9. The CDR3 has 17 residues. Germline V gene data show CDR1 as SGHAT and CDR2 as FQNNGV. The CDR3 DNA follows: TGTGCCAGCAGCTTAGTCGGCGGGAGCTCGTTCTCCTACGAGCAGTACTTC. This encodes CASSLVGGSSFSYEQYF. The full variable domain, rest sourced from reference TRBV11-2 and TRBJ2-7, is EAGVAQSPRYKIIEKRQSVAFWCNPISGHATLYWYQQILGQGPKLLIQFQNNGVVDDSQLPKDRFSAERLKGVDSTLKIQPAKLEDSAVYLCASSLVGGSSFSYEQYFGPGTRLTVT.

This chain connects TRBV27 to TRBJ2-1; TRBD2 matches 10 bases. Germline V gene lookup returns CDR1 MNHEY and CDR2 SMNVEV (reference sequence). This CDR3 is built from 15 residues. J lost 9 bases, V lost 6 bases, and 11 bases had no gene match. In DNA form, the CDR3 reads TGTGCCAGCAGCTTGCGGCTAGCGGGAGTGGTTGAGCAGTTCTTC. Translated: CASSLRLAGVVEQFF.

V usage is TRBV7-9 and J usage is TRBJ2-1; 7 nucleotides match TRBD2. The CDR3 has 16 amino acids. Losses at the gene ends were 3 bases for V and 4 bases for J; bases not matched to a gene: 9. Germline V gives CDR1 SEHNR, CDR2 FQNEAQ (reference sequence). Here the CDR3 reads CASSLGPGGGYNEQFF. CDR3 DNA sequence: TGTGCCAGCAGCTTGGGTCCGGGCGGGGGTTACAATGAGCAGTTCTTC. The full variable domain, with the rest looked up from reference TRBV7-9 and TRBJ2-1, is DTGVSQNPRHKITKRGQNVTFRCDPISEHNRLYWYRQTLGQGPEFLTYFQNEAQLEKSRLLSDRFSAERPKGSFSTLEIQRTEQGDSAMYLCASSLGPGGGYNEQFFGPGTRLTVL.